These 21 T cell receptor beta chains came from one sample sequenced in a study of OX40 agonist ivuxolimab in advanced cancers. Clones were read by immunoSEQ multiplex PCR, and TCRdb kept only the in-frame ones, dropping some. The table includes approximately 77,000 clones, roughly 93% detected once. Source: CD4+ or CD8+ T cells sorted from blood, taken in a trial of the OX40 agonist ivuxolimab. All receptors come from an adult with an advanced solid tumor such as melanoma, head and neck, liver or kidney cancer.

The CDR3 loop is CASSPQLVNEQFF. CDR3 nucleotides: TGTGCCAGCTCACCACAACTAGTCAATGAGCAGTTCTTC. The chain couples TRBV18 to TRBJ2-1; weak D call: TRBD2 (5 bases). V was trimmed by 1 base and J by 6 bases, leaving 7 bases between them. The CDR3 runs 13 residues. Looked up from germline, CDR1 is KGHSH and CDR2 is LQKENI.

This chain uses TRBV1 with TRBJ2-2. TRBV1 is a pseudogene locus. This CDR3 is 17 amino acids long. DNA for the CDR3: TGCACCAGCAGCCATCTATCTTGTGCCCGGCGCACCGGGGAGCTGTTTTTT. Encoded protein: CTSSHLSCARRTGELFF.

This chain connects TRBV5-1 to TRBJ1-5, with 8 nucleotides matching TRBD1. Germline V gives CDR1 SGHRS, CDR2 YFSETQ. This CDR3 spans 14 amino acids. V lost 5 bases to trimming and J lost 6 bases; unmatched junction nucleotides: 7. The CDR3 DNA is TGCGCCAGCAGTCTACAGGGGACAGGTCAGCCCCAGCATTTT. It encodes CASSLQGTGQPQHF.

The V and J genes are TRBV7-9 and TRBJ1-4, with a tentative D call TRBD1 (6 bases). The germline V gene encodes CDR1 SEHNR and CDR2 FQNEAQ (reference sequence). The V gene lost 4 bases and the J gene lost 5 bases, with 11 bases spanning the gap. CDR3 length equals 14 residues. The CDR3 sequence is CASSSRGGNEKLFF. The CDR3 DNA reads TGTGCCAGCAGCTCCAGGGGCGGCAATGAAAAACTGTTTTTT. Full variable domain (rest looked up from reference TRBV7-9 and TRBJ1-4): DTGVSQNPRHKITKRGQNVTFRCDPISEHNRLYWYRQTLGQGPEFLTYFQNEAQLEKSRLLSDRFSAERPKGSFSTLEIQRTEQGDSAMYLCASSSRGGNEKLFFGSGTQLSVL.

The genes are TRBV28 and TRBJ2-7; a possible D gene is TRBD1 (5 bases). Germline loops: CDR1 MDHEN, CDR2 SYDVKM. Trimming took 3 bases from V and 4 from J, leaving 16 bases between them. The CDR3 length is 15 residues. The DNA for the CDR3 is TGTGCCAGCAGTTTGTGGGTTGGCCAGGGTTACGAGCAGTACTTC. Translation: CASSLWVGQGYEQYF. Filled out from reference TRBV28 and TRBJ2-7, the complete variable domain reads DVKVTQSSRYLVKRTGEKVFLECVQDMDHENMFWYRQDPGLGLRLIYFSYDVKMKEKGDIPEGYSVSREKKERFSLILESASTNQTSMYLCASSLWVGQGYEQYFGPGTRLTVT.

This sequence joins TRBV30 and TRBJ2-3; 9 nucleotides align to TRBD2. Germline V gene sequence: CDR1 GTSNPN, CDR2 SVGIG (reference sequence). With 4 bases clipped from V and 1 base from J, the junction kept 3 bases outside the gene matches. This CDR3 spans 14 amino acids. This chain's CDR3 is CAWTASGGTDTQYF. The CDR3, as DNA: TGTGCCTGGACCGCTAGCGGGGGCACAGATACGCAGTATTTT.

The chain is built from TRBV9 and TRBJ2-1, with 10 bases identical to TRBD2. The V gene's germline CDR1 is SGDLS and CDR2 YYNGEE. The CDR3 is made up of 17 amino acids. The V and J ends lost 0 bases and 7 bases, in that order; junction bases with no gene match: 10. CDR3 coding DNA: TGTGCCAGCAGCGTAGCCTTAGCGGGAGGACCCGGTAATGAGCAGTTCTTC. It translates to CASSVALAGGPGNEQFF.

The rearrangement uses TRBV28 and TRBJ2-5; no reliable D call. CDR3 length: 12 amino acids. Per the germline V gene, CDR1 is MDHEN and CDR2 is SYDVKM. Trimming removed 3 bases at V and 2 bases at J, with 4 bases between. CDR3 sequence (DNA): TGTGCCAGCAGTTTCCTACAAGAGACCCAGTACTTC. It codes for CASSFLQETQYF.

The V and J genes are TRBV28 and TRBJ1-2; the match to TRBD1 covers 8 bases. J lost 6 bases, V lost 3 bases, and 6 bases had no gene match. Per the germline V gene, CDR1 is MDHEN and CDR2 is SYDVKM. There are 14 residues in the CDR3. The CDR3 loop is CASSFQSRGHGYTF. CDR3 bases: TGTGCCAGCAGTTTCCAATCCAGGGGGCATGGCTACACCTTC.

This chain connects TRBV5-8 to TRBJ1-6; 9 bases align to TRBD1. Germline CDR1 reads SGHTS; CDR2 reads YDEGEE. This CDR3 has 14 amino acids. J was trimmed by 9 bases and V by 5 bases; bases with no gene match: 6. CDR3 sequence: CASSTGTGTSPLHF. CDR3 in DNA: TGTGCCAGCAGTACCGGGACAGGGACTTCACCCCTCCACTTT.

This clone occurred once. This chain connects TRBV2 to TRBJ1-2, with D perhaps matching TRBD1 (6 bases). Per the germline V gene, CDR1 is SNHLY and CDR2 is FYNNEI. V was trimmed by 8 bases and J by 4 bases, leaving 20 bases between them. The length of the CDR3 is 15 residues. CDR3 nucleotides: TGTGCCAGCGATAAACAGGGATCACCTGGCTATGGCTACACCTTC. It is translated as CASDKQGSPGYGYTF.

The CDR3, as DNA: TGCGCCAGCAGCCAAGGGGGCGGGTCACCCCTCCACTTT. This codes for CASSQGGGSPLHF. V usage is TRBV5-1 and J usage is TRBJ1-6, with 7 bases aligning to TRBD1. The CDR3 extends over 13 amino acids. Germline CDR1 and CDR2: SGHRS and YFSETQ. With 4 bases clipped from V and 10 bases from J, the junction kept 5 bases outside the gene matches.

This clone was seen a single time. This chain joins TRBV28 and TRBJ2-1; TRBD2 agrees at 7 bases. The CDR3 is 16 amino acids. Germline lookup yields CDR1 MDHEN and CDR2 SYDVKM. V shed 6 bases and J 0 bases; nucleotides not matched to a gene: 8. As DNA, the CDR3 is TGTGCCAGCAGCCCAGCGCGCGGGAGCTCCTACAATGAGCAGTTCTTC. Amino acids: CASSPARGSSYNEQFF.

The chain carries TRBV6-1 and TRBJ2-1; D gene unclear. CDR3 length: 15 residues. The V and J ends lost 9 bases and 3 bases respectively, with 18 bases between them. The V gene's germline CDR1 is MNHNS and CDR2 SASEGT. In DNA, the CDR3 is TGTGCCAGAGCCCCGGCCCAATCCATCTACAATGAGCAGTTCTTC. It specifies CARAPAQSIYNEQFF.

Notes on this clone: The sample has other DNA sequences that encode this CDR3 too. The chain joins TRBV15 to TRBJ2-5, with D possibly TRBD1 on 6 matching bases. Trimming took 1 base from V and 4 from J, leaving 10 bases between them. The CDR3 has 14 amino acids. In germline, CDR1 is LNHNV, CDR2 YYDKDF (reference sequence). The CDR3 sequence: CATSRVGAGETQYF. As DNA, the CDR3 is TGTGCCACCAGCAGAGTGGGGGCGGGAGAGACCCAGTACTTC.

This chain joins TRBV7-9 and TRBJ2-1; TRBD2 matches 7 bases. V shed 5 bases and J 10 bases; nucleotides not matched to a gene: 11. This CDR3 is built from 14 residues. The germline CDR1 and CDR2 sequences are SEHNR and FQNEAQ (reference sequence). CDR3 sequence reads: CASSPRWEGGEQFF. For the CDR3, the DNA is TGTGCCAGCAGCCCCAGGTGGGAGGGCGGGGAGCAGTTCTTC.

V is TRBV29-1 and J is TRBJ2-1; TRBD1 matches 7 bases. The germline V gene has CDR1 SQVTM and CDR2 ANQGSEA. The CDR3 has 13 amino acids. J was trimmed by 5 bases and V by 6 bases; bases with no gene match: 7. CDR3 in amino acids: CSVAEGANNEQFF. CDR3 in DNA: TGCAGCGTCGCTGAGGGGGCTAACAATGAGCAGTTCTTC.

The chain links TRBV7-2 to TRBJ2-7; 7 nucleotides line up with TRBD1. With 1 base clipped from V and 0 bases from J, the junction kept 9 bases outside the gene matches. This CDR3 spans 17 amino acids. Germline CDR1 is SGHTA and CDR2 is FQGNSA. The CDR3, as DNA: TGTGCCAGCAGCTTAGGGGTTCGACAGGGAGACTCCTACGAGCAGTACTTC. This translates into CASSLGVRQGDSYEQYF. Full variable domain (missing parts from reference TRBV7-2 and TRBJ2-7): GAGVSQSPSNKVTEKGKDVELRCDPISGHTALYWYRQSLGQGLEFLIYFQGNSAPDKSGLPSDRFSAERTGGSVSTLTIQRTQQEDSAVYLCASSLGVRQGDSYEQYFGPGTRLTVT.

The chain couples TRBV7-7 to TRBJ2-1, with 8 bases identical to TRBD2. Trimming removed 6 bases from V and 7 bases from J; junction bases left unmatched: 8. CDR1 is SSHAT and CDR2 is FNYEAQ in the germline V gene (reference sequence). The CDR3 length is 14 residues. The CDR3 coding sequence is TGTGCCAGCAGTTCAGCGGGAGTGAGGAATGAGCAGTTCTTC. Its protein product is CASSSAGVRNEQFF.

This chain links TRBV2 with TRBJ2-5; 11 bases are a match to TRBD2. CDR1 and CDR2 from the germline V gene are SNHLY and FYNNEI. The V and J ends lost 6 bases and 5 bases, in that order; junction bases with no gene match: 5. The CDR3 is 14 residues long. CDR3 residues: CASRTSGSVETQYF. The CDR3 DNA reads TGTGCCAGCAGAACTAGCGGGAGTGTCGAGACCCAGTACTTC. Complete variable domain (other parts from reference TRBV2 and TRBJ2-5): EPEVTQTPSHQVTQMGQEVILRCVPISNHLYFYWYRQILGQKVEFLVSFYNNEISEKSEIFDDQFSVERPDGSNFTLKIRSTKLEDSAMYFCASRTSGSVETQYFGPGTRLLVL.

V and J are TRBV10-3 and TRBJ2-7; TRBD1 might be the D (6 bases). The germline gives CDR1 ENHRY, CDR2 SYGVKD. Trimming removed 6 bases from V and 6 bases from J, with 15 bases in between. The CDR3 consists of 13 residues. CDR3 amino acids: CAISQGISGEQYF. As DNA, the CDR3 is TGTGCCATCAGCCAGGGGATCTCTGGCGAGCAGTACTTC.